This paragraph covers one TCR beta chain sequence. Sequencing was performed with immunoSEQ multiplex PCR; in TCRdb, only in-frame clones are kept and a portion is missing. The sample includes just under 75,000 clones, roughly 83% of them seen just once. The source of the sample is a study of blood T cell repertoires in COVID-19. This TCR was recovered from an older man with active or convalescent COVID-19. Sequencing used peripheral blood.

CDR3 sequence (DNA): TGTGCCAGCAGACCGTCGGACAGGGGCCGGTATGGCTACACCTTC. This sequence encodes CASRPSDRGRYGYTF. The V gene is TRBV28, the J gene TRBJ1-2; 9 nucleotides line up with TRBD1. Germline V gene sequence: CDR1 MDHEN, CDR2 SYDVKM. The ends lost 6 bases at V and 5 bases at J; junction bases unmatched: 10. The CDR3 consists of 15 residues.